The clone carrying this T cell receptor beta chain was counted only a few times. Its antigen is unknown. V was cut by 5 bases and J by 3 bases, with 10 bases left in between. Germline-derived CDR1 and CDR2 are MNHEY and SVGAGI. This CDR3 contains 13 residues. Produced via immunoSEQ multiplex PCR; TCRdb's table is partial and in-frame only. Here the sample spans roughly 330,000 clones, approximately 86% being singletons. A roughly 130-subject validation cohort, separate from the 666-subject first cohort, supplied the donors. The data were taken from a study of cytomegalovirus exposure and HLA in healthy donors. General study results and limits: In vitro confirmation showed a few CMV-associated chains to be CMV antigen specific. Rare sequences made up most TCRs, while some public TCRs were found in many donors.

This receptor was taken from a woman under 40 in good health and CMV-seropositive. The sample comprised PBMCs. V and J are TRBV6-5 and TRBJ1-1; D gene unclear. The CDR3 is CASSTKTHTEAFF. The CDR3 region has the DNA TGTGCCAGCAGTACTAAAACACACACTGAAGCTTTCTTT.